The subject of this entry is one T cell receptor beta chain. Between the trimmed V and J ends, which lost 5 bases and 5 bases, there was a span of 18 bases. Germline V CDR1 and CDR2: SEHNR, FQNEAQ (reference sequence). The CDR3 runs 15 residues. The data originate from a study of blood T cell repertoires in COVID-19. Across the whole study: The study drew acute and convalescent COVID-19 samples from the United States, Italy and Spain. PBMCs, B-cell-depleted T cells, or T cells were the source of the cDNA or gDNA that made up the material.

Under the authors' procedure: Amplifying reference gene primers gave estimates of nucleated cell counts. Repertoires were generated with immunoSEQ multiplex PCR, while TCRdb's copy carries only in-frame clones and drops some. The V and J calls and clone size were taken over from that table, and D and trimming were inferred from the DNA. The sample yields roughly 250,000 clones, 86% seen once. Seattle patients were enrolled while actively infected and followed longitudinally. The chain couples TRBV7-9 to TRBJ1-1, with D perhaps matching TRBD1 (6 bases). Material for sequencing was peripheral blood. This clonotype originated in a woman in her thirties with COVID-19, enrolled during active disease. CDR3 nucleotide sequence: TGTGCCAGCAGCCAAGTGGGACACCCGAAGACTGAAGCTTTCTTT. Its protein product is CASSQVGHPKTEAFF.